This T cell receptor (beta chain) was captured by sequencing in a study of beta chain features in type 1 diabetes (dated 2018 in TCRdb). The study in broad terms: Patients and healthy donors did not differ in mean age, gender distribution, total cell number or subset yield. A total of about 110 million sorted cells were examined across all samples, and the number of cells per subset was strongly correlated with RNA yield. In the study, recently diagnosed type 1 diabetes patients and matched healthy donors were compared on the TCRB repertoires of their sorted circulating CD4+ T cell subsets. Regulatory and stem cell-like memory subsets were isolated from only 8 patients and 8 healthy donors, whereas naive and central memory subsets came from all 30 or so donors.

The CDR3 runs 11 residues from the cysteine to the phenylalanine. Left in the record is the CDR3 DNA by itself, 33 bases read in frame from the first base. V loses 4 bases, J loses 3 bases, and the germline ends lie 7 bases apart. Sequences GTSNPN (CDR1) and SVGIG (CDR2) are obtained from the germline V gene (reference sequence). Points the paper makes about the study in general: Naive, central memory and regulatory TCRB repertoires appeared more similar among patients than among healthy donors. At VDJ recombination sites, type 1 diabetes patients had fewer insertions and more deleted nucleotides, which implies abnormalities in thymic rearrangement. Sequencing cDNA rather than genomic DNA could over-represent highly expressing activated cells, although activation and CD3 levels did not differ between groups. A moderate but significant shortening of TCRB CDR3 length was observed in type 1 diabetes patients in all four CD4+ subsets. Shorter templates might have been favored by PCR, but patient and control samples were amplified and corrected together, so both groups would have been affected equally by any skew. Only small numbers of individuals were included in the HLA sub-analyses, which left unresolved whether HLA type had any influence on TCRB rearrangement.

From each donor, a single peripheral blood sample of around 120 mL on average was drawn into heparinised tubes. A BD FACSAria II and a panel including CD45RO, CCR7, CD25, CD127, CD95 and CD27 were used to sort naive, central memory, regulatory and stem cell-like memory CD4+ T cells. A purity above 95% was achieved for all sorted populations. PBMCs were separated immediately by Lymphoprep density gradient centrifugation and were stained directly, without being cultured. To minimize batch effects, samples were stained and sorted in pairs, one healthy donor with one patient per experiment. The entire amount of isolated RNA was reverse transcribed using the High Capacity cDNA Reverse Transcription Kit, so the sequenced TCRB transcripts were expressed ones. Deep immunoSEQ sequencing was applied to naive, central memory and regulatory T cell samples, giving an average of about 3.6 million total reads per sample. Sorted cells were lysed in RLT buffer and RNA was extracted with DNase-treated RNeasy Micro or Mini kits, depending on cell number. Each cell subset was processed separately to prevent cross-contamination, with patient and healthy donor samples processed together. The immunoSEQ multiplex PCR was used to amplify TCRB sequences from cDNA, yielding 87-bp fragments that span the CDR3 region. The amplicons were sequenced using the Illumina HiSeq platform. Turning to the authors' computational methods: Synthetic template baselines were used to correct PCR bias computationally, reads within Hamming distance 2 were collapsed, and singletons that could not be merged were discarded. Reads were aligned to IMGT to assign V, D and J genes, CDR3 length, and insertions or deletions at six rearrangement sites. Clonotype counts were normalized to sorted cell number within each subset before computing true diversity and Gini coefficients with the tcR R package. Repertoire sharing was quantified using the overlap coefficient calculated on TCRB nucleotide sequences. Held by TCRdb, this immuneACCESS table contains in-frame sequences only and omits some clones. Under half of the omission traces to an unresolved V gene where checked; the cause of the rest is unknown. V, J and clone size reflect that table, while D and trimming were determined from the DNA. The sample contains 100,000 to 150,000 clones, approximately 15% of them found a single time. The ten most abundant clones make up approximately 2.5% of the sample.

This clone was counted a few times. What antigen it recognizes has not been identified. Qualities for individual bases were not recorded, and no much larger clone is one base off. The chain was built from TRBV30 and TRBJ2-7, with TRBD1 as a weak D call on 5 bases. What was sequenced was central memory CD4+ T cells from blood. The TCR was taken from a man aged 18 to 30 with type 1 diabetes. The CDR3 loop reads CAWNRNYEQYF. The bases are TGTGCCTGGAACAGGAACTACGAGCAGTACTTC.